Each of the 19 T cell receptor beta chains below was sequenced from the same sample in a study of spatial heterogeneity in lung cancer. MiXCR, applied by TCRdb to the 5' RACE reads, yields one record per CDR3 protein. This table has 89,000 or so distinct CDR3 sequences, roughly a fifth appearing once. Time point: sample taken at primary tumor resection. Frozen PBMC, nontumor lung or tumor provided whole RNA, which was sequenced unsorted. The starting material was PBMCs, obtained at surgery. These receptors all come from a male donor with early-stage non-small cell lung cancer.

This clonotype was picked up one time. This chain connects TRBV28 to TRBJ2-7; the D is unclear. The V and J ends lost 7 bases and 0 bases respectively, with 16 bases between them. Germline V gene data show CDR1 as MDHEN and CDR2 as SYDVKM. The CDR3 covers 15 residues. This CDR3 is CASTPNRVTSYEQYF. The CDR3 DNA follows: TGTGCCAGCACCCCCAACAGAGTAACCTCCTACGAGCAGTACTTC.

The chain is built from TRBV29-1 and TRBJ2-3; TRBD1 agrees at 10 bases. CDR1 is SQVTM, CDR2 ANQGSEA, per germline. The CDR3 covers 13 residues. The V segment lost 6 bases and the J segment 14 bases; nucleotides outside the gene matches: 14. CDR3 residues: CSVTGGLAEPTYF. The CDR3 region has the DNA TGCAGCGTGACAGGGGGCCTAGCGGAACCCACGTATTTT.

This clonotype was found a few times. The chain is built from TRBV11-3 and TRBJ2-7; 8 bases line up with TRBD1. Losses at the gene ends were 7 bases for V and 2 bases for J; bases not matched to a gene: 13. The germline CDR1 and CDR2 sequences are SGHNT and YENEEA. This CDR3 is 16 amino acids long. The CDR3 DNA sequence: TGTGCCAGCACCGACAATCGGGACAGGCACACCTACGAGCAGTACTTC. The encoded protein is CASTDNRDRHTYEQYF.

This chain links TRBV5-1 with TRBJ2-5; D is unclear. Per germline, CDR1 SGHRS and CDR2 YFSETQ. The CDR3 sequence is 14 residues long. Trimming removed 0 bases from V and 5 bases from J, with 11 bases in between. The CDR3 is CASSLDGSVETQYF. The DNA of the CDR3 is TGCGCCAGCAGCTTGGACGGTTCGGTGGAGACCCAGTACTTC.

By frequency in the sample, this clonotype is medium-sized. V gene TRBV4-2 combines with J gene TRBJ2-2; 8 bases fit TRBD2. The V segment lost 2 bases and the J segment 4 bases; nucleotides outside the gene matches: 6. This CDR3 is 16 amino acids long. Germline lookup yields CDR1 LGHNA and CDR2 YNFKEQ. The CDR3 nucleotides read TGTGCCAGCAGCCAATTGACGGGAGGGGTCACCGGGGAGCTGTTTTTT. It encodes CASSQLTGGVTGELFF.

The sample holds many counts of this clonotype. The gene calls are TRBV7-2 and TRBJ2-3, with D hard to call. Trimming left V 1 base short and J 6 bases short, with 5 bases between. This CDR3 is built from 12 residues. CDR1 is SGHTA and CDR2 is FQGNSA in the germline V gene. The CDR3 region is CASSLDWDTQYF. CDR3 sequence (DNA): TGTGCCAGCAGCTTAGATTGGGATACGCAGTATTTT. Looking up the rest from reference TRBV7-2 and TRBJ2-3 gives the full variable domain: GAGVSQSPSNKVTEKGKDVELRCDPISGHTALYWYRQSLGQGLEFLIYFQGNSAPDKSGLPSDRFSAERTGGSVSTLTIQRTQQEDSAVYLCASSLDWDTQYFGPGTRLTVL.

This clonotype was seen more than once but under ten times. This chain links TRBV6-1 with TRBJ2-7; D possibly matches TRBD1 or TRBD2 (5 bases each). Germline CDR1 and CDR2: MNHNS and SASEGT. The ends were cut back, 4 bases at V and 4 bases at J, with 14 bases in the middle. The CDR3 has 14 residues. For the CDR3, the DNA is TGTGCCAGCAGTGCGGGAAGGGGCGCGTACGAGCAGTACTTC. This translates into CASSAGRGAYEQYF.

This chain links TRBV4-1 with TRBJ2-6, with D tentatively TRBD1 or TRBD2 (5 bases each). Trimming removed 4 bases at V and 0 bases at J, with 10 bases between. Germline assignment: CDR1 MGHRA and CDR2 YSYEKL. The CDR3 covers 16 residues. DNA for the CDR3: TGCGCCAGCAGCCTGGGACGGACCTCTGGGGCCAACGTCCTGACTTTC. This codes for CASSLGRTSGANVLTF.

The chain couples TRBV9 to TRBJ2-2; no clear D gene. The CDR3 contains 16 residues. Trimming cost V 0 bases and J 4 bases, with 13 bases left between them. Germline assignment: CDR1 SGDLS and CDR2 YYNGEE. The CDR3, as DNA: TGTGCCAGCAGCGTAGTAGGCCAGGTCAGCACCGGGGAGCTGTTTTTT. This gives the protein CASSVVGQVSTGELFF.

The chain employs TRBV29-1 and TRBJ2-5; 8 bases align to TRBD2. This CDR3 contains 15 residues. Trimming cost V 4 bases and J 3 bases; bases outside gene matches: 10. Germline CDR1 reads SQVTM; CDR2 reads ANQGSEA. DNA for the CDR3: TGCAGCGTTGGGGGAGTAGCGGGATGGGAAGAGACCCAGTACTTC. It yields the protein CSVGGVAGWEETQYF.

This clonotype appeared a few times. The CDR3 protein is CASSRGQGADQPQHF. The CDR3, as DNA: TGTGCCAGCAGCCGGGGACAGGGGGCGGATCAGCCCCAGCATTTT. The rearrangement links TRBV28 to TRBJ1-5; 12 bases map to TRBD1. Germline V gene data show CDR1 as MDHEN and CDR2 as SYDVKM. The V and J ends lost 6 bases and 5 bases, in that order; junction bases with no gene match: 5. The CDR3 consists of 15 residues.

This clonotype was counted at least ten times. V is TRBV10-3 and J is TRBJ2-7, with 9 bases that match TRBD1. This CDR3 region has 12 residues. V lost 4 bases, J lost 6 bases, and 1 base stayed unmatched. Germline loops: CDR1 ENHRY, CDR2 SYGVKD. CDR3 protein: CAISGGQGEQYF. As DNA, the CDR3 is TGTGCCATCAGTGGGGGACAGGGCGAGCAGTACTTC.

This clonotype showed up just a few times. The rearrangement joins TRBV12-3 or TRBV12-4 to TRBJ2-1; 7 positions agree with TRBD1. CDR3 length: 13 residues. With 6 bases clipped from V and 6 bases from J, the junction kept 5 bases outside the gene matches. The CDR3 here is CASSPTGANEQFF. In DNA form, the CDR3 reads TGTGCCAGCAGCCCTACAGGGGCCAATGAGCAGTTCTTC.

This clonotype appeared a few times. V and J are TRBV27 and TRBJ2-7; 7 bases are a match to TRBD1. V shed 5 bases, J shed 9 bases, and the junction held 10 bases outside the gene matches. CDR3 length: 13 amino acids. Germline CDR1 is MNHEY and CDR2 is SMNVEV (reference sequence). CDR3 nucleotides: TGTGCCAGCAGTCCCAATCGACAGGGCTGGCAGTACTTC. As protein: CASSPNRQGWQYF.

The chain uses TRBV12-3 or TRBV12-4 and TRBJ2-1; 14 positions agree with TRBD2. This CDR3 spans 19 amino acids. The trim removed 4 bases at V and 1 base at J, leaving 9 bases unmatched. CDR3 amino acids: CASSSSGLAGVLSYNEQFF. The CDR3 region has the DNA TGTGCCAGCAGTTCCTCGGGACTAGCGGGAGTTTTATCCTACAATGAGCAGTTCTTC.

This clonotype was seen repeatedly, ten times or more. This chain connects TRBV7-2 to TRBJ1-5, with D unclear. V was cut by 8 bases and J by 0 bases, with 8 bases left in between. Germline CDR1 and CDR2: SGHTA and FQGNSA. The CDR3 covers 13 residues. CDR3 residues: CASAYLSNQPQHF. The CDR3 nucleotides read TGTGCCAGCGCATATCTTAGCAATCAGCCCCAGCATTTT.

By sample share, this clonotype is medium-sized. V and J are TRBV7-9 and TRBJ1-1, with unresolved D. CDR1 and CDR2 from the germline V gene are SEHNR and FQNEAQ (reference sequence). V shed 3 bases and J shed 0 bases, with 5 bases lying between them. This CDR3 has 13 amino acids. The CDR3 coding sequence is TGTGCCAGCAGCTTTAACATGAACACTGAAGCTTTCTTT. Amino acid sequence: CASSFNMNTEAFF. Full variable domain (rest looked up from reference TRBV7-9 and TRBJ1-1): DTGVSQNPRHKITKRGQNVTFRCDPISEHNRLYWYRQTLGQGPEFLTYFQNEAQLEKSRLLSDRFSAERPKGSFSTLEIQRTEQGDSAMYLCASSFNMNTEAFFGQGTRLTVV.

The chain carries TRBV6-2 or TRBV6-3 and TRBJ1-5; D call uncertain. The germline V gene encodes CDR1 MNHEY and CDR2 SVGEGT. Between the trimmed V and J ends, which lost 5 bases and 2 bases, there was a span of 13 bases. The CDR3 runs to 15 residues. The CDR3 reads CASSRAGHGNQPQHF. The CDR3 DNA is TGTGCCAGCAGTCGGGCAGGTCATGGCAATCAGCCCCAGCATTTT.

CDR3 in amino acids: CASSLIGPADTEAFF. The CDR3 DNA reads TGCGCCAGCAGCTTAATTGGACCGGCGGACACTGAAGCTTTCTTT. J is TRBJ1-1 and V is TRBV5-1; D is undetermined. Germline assignment: CDR1 SGHRS and CDR2 YFSETQ. Trimming removed 2 bases from V and 3 bases from J, with 14 bases in between. The CDR3 is 15 amino acids.